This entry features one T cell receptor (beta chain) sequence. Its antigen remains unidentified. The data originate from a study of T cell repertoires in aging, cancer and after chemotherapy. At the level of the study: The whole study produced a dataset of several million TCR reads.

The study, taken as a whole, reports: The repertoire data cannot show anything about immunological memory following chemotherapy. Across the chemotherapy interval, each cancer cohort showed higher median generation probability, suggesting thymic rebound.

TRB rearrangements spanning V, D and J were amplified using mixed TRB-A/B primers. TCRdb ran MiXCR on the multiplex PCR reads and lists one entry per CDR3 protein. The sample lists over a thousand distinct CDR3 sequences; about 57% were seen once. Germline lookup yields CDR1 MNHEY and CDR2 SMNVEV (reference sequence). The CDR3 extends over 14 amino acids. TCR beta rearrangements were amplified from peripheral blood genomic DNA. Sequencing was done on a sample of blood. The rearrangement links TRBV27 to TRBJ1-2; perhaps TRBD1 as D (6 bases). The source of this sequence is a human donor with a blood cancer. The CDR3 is CVSSPQPTQGGYTF. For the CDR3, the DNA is TGTGTTAGCAGCCCACAACCGACACAGGGAGGCTACACCTTC.